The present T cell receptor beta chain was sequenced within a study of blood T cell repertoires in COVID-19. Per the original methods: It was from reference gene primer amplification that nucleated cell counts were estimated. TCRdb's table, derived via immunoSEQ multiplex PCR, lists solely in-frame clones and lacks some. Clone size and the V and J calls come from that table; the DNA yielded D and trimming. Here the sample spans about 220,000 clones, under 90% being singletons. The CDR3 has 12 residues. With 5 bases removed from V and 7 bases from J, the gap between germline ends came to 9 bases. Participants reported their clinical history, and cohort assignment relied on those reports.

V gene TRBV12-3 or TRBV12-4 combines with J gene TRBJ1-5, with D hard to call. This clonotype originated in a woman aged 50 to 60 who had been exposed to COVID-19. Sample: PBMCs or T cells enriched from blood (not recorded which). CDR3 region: CASSRVDQPQHF. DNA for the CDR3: TGTGCCAGCAGTCGGGTTGACCAGCCCCAGCATTTT.